These 9 T cell receptor beta chains came from one sample sequenced in a study of T cell responses to AZD1222 COVID-19 vaccine (dated by TCRdb to the early 2020s). Explained via the paper, the time point label denotes: about 28 days (+/-7) after the second vaccine dose. Library preparation employed the immunoSEQ multiplex PCR assay. The clones in this table, taken by TCRdb from immuneACCESS, are in-frame only. Not every clone is retained; where verified, under half of the shortfall comes from an unresolved V gene, and the cause of the rest is unknown. The sample records about 120,000 clones, around 87% of which are singletons. The ten largest account for around 3% of the sample. The material was peripheral blood, obtained 28 days after the second AZD1222 dose. The receptors stem from an adult who received the AZD1222 COVID-19 vaccine.

This clone was counted only a few times. V gene TRBV24-1 combines with J gene TRBJ1-2; weak D call: TRBD1 (6 bases). The CDR3 consists of 14 residues. Germline V gene data show CDR1 as KGHDR and CDR2 as SFDVKD. The V end was cut by 4 bases, the J end by 4 bases, with 12 bases between. CDR3 DNA: TGTGCCACCAGTGAGCCGGGACATTCCTATGGCTACACCTTC. Translated: CATSEPGHSYGYTF.

CDR3: CASRRTASYEQYF. The CDR3 DNA sequence: TGTGCCAGCCGCAGAACGGCTTCCTACGAGCAGTACTTC. The gene calls are TRBV12-3 or TRBV12-4 and TRBJ2-7; the D is unclear. There are 13 residues in the CDR3. V was cut by 8 bases and J by 1 base, with 12 bases left in between.

This clone was counted once. The chain has TRBV18 and TRBJ1-2; the D gene is possibly TRBD1 (6 bases). Germline V CDR1 and CDR2: KGHSH, LQKENI. Trimming cost V 6 bases and J 8 bases, with 25 bases left between them. The CDR3 has 16 residues. CDR3 region: CASSLSGSSGALGYTF. CDR3 in DNA: TGTGCCAGCTCCCTCTCTGGGAGCTCGGGGGCCCTGGGCTACACCTTC.

This clone was detected only once. V is TRBV12-5 and J is TRBJ2-5; 12 nucleotides match TRBD2. The CDR3 consists of 15 residues. Germline V gene sequence: CDR1 LGHNT, CDR2 FRNRAP. Losses at the gene ends were 7 bases for V and 2 bases for J; bases not matched to a gene: 5. This CDR3 reads CASATGTSGQETQYF. The CDR3 DNA reads TGTGCTAGTGCGACCGGGACTAGCGGGCAAGAGACCCAGTACTTC.

The CDR3 DNA reads TGTGCCAGCAGTGAACAGCCGGGGGACACTGAAGCTTTCTTT. This encodes CASSEQPGDTEAFF. The V and J genes are TRBV6-1 and TRBJ1-1, with D perhaps TRBD1 (5 bases). Germline CDR1 is MNHNS and CDR2 is SASEGT. The CDR3 length is 14 residues. V was shortened by 2 bases and J by 3 bases, with 10 bases between the two germline ends.

This rearrangement joins TRBV7-8 to TRBJ2-7; D gene unclear. The CDR3 totals 13 residues. V lost 0 bases and J 2 bases, leaving 5 bases between the germline ends. Germline loops: CDR1 SGHVS, CDR2 FQNEAQ. The chain's CDR3 is CASSLALTYEQYF. DNA for the CDR3: TGTGCCAGCAGCTTAGCGCTGACCTACGAGCAGTACTTC.

This chain uses TRBV7-8 with TRBJ2-3, with TRBD1 matching 7 bases. This CDR3 has 16 amino acids. J lost 0 bases, V lost 5 bases, and 8 bases had no gene match. CDR1 and CDR2 (germline): SGHVS, FQNEAQ. The chain's CDR3 is CASSQQGTSSTDTQYF. CDR3 in DNA: TGTGCCAGCAGCCAACAGGGGACCTCTAGCACAGATACGCAGTATTTT. The complete variable domain, with remaining parts taken from reference TRBV7-8 and TRBJ2-3, reads GAGVSQSPRYKVAKRGQDVALRCDPISGHVSLFWYQQALGQGPEFLTYFQNEAQLDKSGLPSDRFFAERPEGSVSTLKIQRTQQEDSAVYLCASSQQGTSSTDTQYFGPGTRLTVL.

The V and J genes are TRBV28 and TRBJ1-1; TRBD1 aligns across 12 bases. V lost 6 bases and J lost 3; bases outside the gene matches: 17. This CDR3 spans 19 amino acids. Germline CDR1 MDHEN, CDR2 SYDVKM. CDR3 bases: TGTGCCAGCAGGCCGACCCCCGGGACAGGGGGCGCCAAGGACACTGAAGCTTTCTTT. This sequence encodes CASRPTPGTGGAKDTEAFF. Looking up the rest from reference TRBV28 and TRBJ1-1 gives the full variable domain: DVKVTQSSRYLVKRTGEKVFLECVQDMDHENMFWYRQDPGLGLRLIYFSYDVKMKEKGDIPEGYSVSREKKERFSLILESASTNQTSMYLCASRPTPGTGGAKDTEAFFGQGTRLTVV.

This chain connects TRBV2 to TRBJ2-7; 8 bases agree with TRBD1. J was trimmed by 6 bases and V by 7 bases; bases with no gene match: 8. The V gene's germline CDR1 is SNHLY and CDR2 FYNNEI. The CDR3 contains 13 residues. CDR3 coding DNA: TGTGCCAGCACCATTTTAGGACAGGGCGAGCAGTACTTC. Translation gives CASTILGQGEQYF.